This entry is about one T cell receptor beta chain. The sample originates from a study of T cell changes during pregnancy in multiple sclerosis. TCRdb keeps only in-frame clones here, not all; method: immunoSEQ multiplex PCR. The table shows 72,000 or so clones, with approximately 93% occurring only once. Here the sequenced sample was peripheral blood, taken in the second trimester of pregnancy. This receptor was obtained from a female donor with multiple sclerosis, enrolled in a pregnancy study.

The CDR3: CASSLRTATIEAFF. The CDR3 nucleotides read TGCGCCAGCAGCTTGAGGACAGCAACAATTGAAGCTTTCTTT. The chain combines TRBV5-1 with TRBJ1-1, with D perhaps TRBD1 (6 bases). The CDR3 is made up of 14 amino acids. Germline CDR1 and CDR2: SGHRS and YFSETQ. V was pared by 1 base and J by 7 bases, with 14 bases between.